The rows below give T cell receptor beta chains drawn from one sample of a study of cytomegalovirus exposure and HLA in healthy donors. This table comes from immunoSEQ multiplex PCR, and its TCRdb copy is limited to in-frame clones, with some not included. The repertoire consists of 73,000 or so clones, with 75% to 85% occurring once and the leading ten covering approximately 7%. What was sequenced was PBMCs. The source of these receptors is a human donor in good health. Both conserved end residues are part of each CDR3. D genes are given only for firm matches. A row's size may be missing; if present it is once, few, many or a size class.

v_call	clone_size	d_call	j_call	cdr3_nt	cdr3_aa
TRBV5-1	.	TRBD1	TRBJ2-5	TGCGCCAGCAGCTACGGCAGGGGGCGAGAGACCCAGTACTTC	CASSYGRGRETQYF
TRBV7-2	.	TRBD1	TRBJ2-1	TGTGCCAGCAGCTTAGCGGGACAGGGGAGGAATGAGCAGTTCTTC	CASSLAGQGRNEQFF
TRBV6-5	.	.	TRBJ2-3	TGTGCCAGCAGTTCCACTCGCCAGGGGTATACGCAGTATTTT	CASSSTRQGYTQYF
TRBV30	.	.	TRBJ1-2	TGTGCCTGGAGTGTATCGAGGATCAACTATGGCTACACCTTC	CAWSVSRINYGYTF
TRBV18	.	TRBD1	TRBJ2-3	TGTGCCAGCTCGCTACAGGGGACAGATACGCAGTATTTT	CASSLQGTDTQYF
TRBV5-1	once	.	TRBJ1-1	TGCGCCAGCAGCTTGGTCGCCAGGGAGGGCACTGAAGCTTTCTTT	CASSLVAREGTEAFF
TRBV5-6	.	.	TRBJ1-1	TGTGCCAGCAGCTTGGTCCCGGGGAGCACTGAAGCTTTCTTT	CASSLVPGSTEAFF
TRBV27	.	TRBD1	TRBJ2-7	TGTGCCAGCAGTGGCGGACAGGGGCTATACGAGCAGTACTTC	CASSGGQGLYEQYF
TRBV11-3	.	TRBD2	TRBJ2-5	TGTGCCAGCAGCCTAGCGGGGGGGAAAGGAGAGACCCAGTACTTC	CASSLAGGKGETQYF
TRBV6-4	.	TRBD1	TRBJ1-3	TGTGCCAGCACAAGGCCCGGGACAGGACGTGAAAACACCATATATTTT	CASTRPGTGRENTIYF
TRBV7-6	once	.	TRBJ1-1	TGTGCCAGCAGCCCAGGACAGCTTGAAGCTTTCTTT	CASSPGQLEAFF
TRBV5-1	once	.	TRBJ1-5	TGCGCCAGCAGCTTTGAGGGTAATCAGCCCCAGCATTTT	CASSFEGNQPQHF
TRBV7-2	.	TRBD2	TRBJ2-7	TGTGCCAGCGGGCTAGCGGGGAGCTCCTACGAGCAGTACTTC	CASGLAGSSYEQYF
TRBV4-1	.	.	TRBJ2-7	TGCGCCAGCAGCCAAGATCGTAGCGAGCAGTACTTC	CASSQDRSEQYF
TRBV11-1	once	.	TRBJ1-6	TGTGCCAGCAGCTTAAATCCAGGGTTTGCTGGTTCACCCCTCCACTTT	CASSLNPGFAGSPLHF
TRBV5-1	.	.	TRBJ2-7	TGCGCCAGCAGCTTCTACGAGCAGTACTTC	CASSFYEQYF
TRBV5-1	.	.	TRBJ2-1	TGCGCCAGCAGCTTGCTCAGGGGGGATGACAATGAGCAGTTCTTC	CASSLLRGDDNEQFF
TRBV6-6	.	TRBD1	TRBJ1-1	TGTGCCAGCGTAAACAGGGGCGCCGTACTCACTGAAGCTTTCTTT	CASVNRGAVLTEAFF
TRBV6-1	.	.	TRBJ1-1	TGTGCCAGCAGTGAGGACTGGGCGAGCACTGAAGCTTTCTTT	CASSEDWASTEAFF
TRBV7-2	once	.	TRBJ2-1	TGTGCCAGCAGCTTCTTATGGGCAGGGGATGAGCAGTTCTTC	CASSFLWAGDEQFF
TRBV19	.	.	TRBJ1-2	TGTGCCAGTAGTATTCCGGGTTCGGCTGGCTACACCTTC	CASSIPGSAGYTF
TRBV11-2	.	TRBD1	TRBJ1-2	TGTGCCAGCATGCGGACAGGGGCCCGATATGGCTACACCTTC	CASMRTGARYGYTF
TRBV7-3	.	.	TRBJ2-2	TGTGCCAGCAGCTTAATGCTGGGGGCGGGTGAGACCGGGGAGCTGTTTTTT	CASSLMLGAGETGELFF
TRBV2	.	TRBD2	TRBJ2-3	TGTGCCAGCAGCTGGGCGGGGGGCCCCGGGAGCACAGATACGCAGTATTTT	CASSWAGGPGSTDTQYF
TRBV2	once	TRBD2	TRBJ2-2	TGTGCCAGCACGACTAGCGGGAAGACCGGGGAGCTGTTTTTT	CASTTSGKTGELFF
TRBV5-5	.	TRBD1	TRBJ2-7	TGTGCCAGCAGCTTGGAGGGGGACAGGGGATTCGTCGACTACGAGCAGTACTTC	CASSLEGDRGFVDYEQYF
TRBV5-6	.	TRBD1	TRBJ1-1	TGTGCCAGCAGCTTTTTGACAGGGTGGACTGAAGCTTTCTTT	CASSFLTGWTEAFF
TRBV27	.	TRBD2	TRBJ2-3	TGTGCCAGCAGTTTATCCCGCGGGAGTCAGGAGCTAGAAACTAGCACAGATACGCAGTATTTT	CASSLSRGSQELETSTDTQYF
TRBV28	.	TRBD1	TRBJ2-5	TGTGCCAGCAGCCTCCGGACAGGCCAAGAGACCCAGTACTTC	CASSLRTGQETQYF
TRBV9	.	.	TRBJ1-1	TGTGCCAGCAGCGTAGTATATGACACTGAAGCTTTCTTT	CASSVVYDTEAFF
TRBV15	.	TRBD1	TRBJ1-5	TGTGCCACCAGCAGAGAGAGGGGGCTTTGGGACGCCCAGAGTCAGCCCCAGCATTTT	CATSRERGLWDAQSQPQHF
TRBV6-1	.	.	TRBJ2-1	TGTGCCAGCAAAGGGGCGGGGAATGAGCAGTTCTTC	CASKGAGNEQFF
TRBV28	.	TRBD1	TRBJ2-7	TGTGCCAGCAGTTTAAGGGACAGATACTCCTACGAGCAGTACTTC	CASSLRDRYSYEQYF
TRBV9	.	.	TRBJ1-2	TGTGCCAGCAGCGTCGGACGGCGGACTTCGGGTGGCTACACCTTC	CASSVGRRTSGGYTF
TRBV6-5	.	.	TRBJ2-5	TGTGCCAGCAGCTCGAAACAGGGACGGGAGACCCAGTACTTC	CASSSKQGRETQYF
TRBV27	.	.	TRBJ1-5	TGTGCCAGCAGTTTTCAGGGTCAGCCCCAGCATTTT	CASSFQGQPQHF
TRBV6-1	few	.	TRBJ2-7	TGTGCCAGCAGTGAATCTGCAGGGGTTACCTACGAGCAGTACTTC	CASSESAGVTYEQYF
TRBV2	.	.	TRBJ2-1	TGTGCCAGCAGTGAATCGGGGGTGGTTGGCCTTTTCTCCTACAATGAGCAGTTCTTC	CASSESGVVGLFSYNEQFF
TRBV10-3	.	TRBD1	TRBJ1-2	TGTGCCATCAGCCCGGACAGGGTCGCTGGCTACACCTTC	CAISPDRVAGYTF
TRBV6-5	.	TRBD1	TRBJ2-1	TGTGCCAGCAGTCCGTACAGGGGCGGCCTAAATGAGCAGTTCTTC	CASSPYRGGLNEQFF
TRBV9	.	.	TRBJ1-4	TGTGCCAGCAGTACTATTGGGGAGAATGAAAAACTGTTTTTT	CASSTIGENEKLFF
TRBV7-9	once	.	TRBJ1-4	TGTGCCAGCGAACTCTATGAAAAACTGTTTTTT	CASELYEKLFF
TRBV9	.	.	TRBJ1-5	TGTGCCAGCAGCCGAGACGGGGGGGACCGGCAGCCCCAGCATTTT	CASSRDGGDRQPQHF
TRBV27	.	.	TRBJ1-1	TGTGCCAGCAGTTCCCCAGGGGATCGGACTGAAGCTTTCTTT	CASSSPGDRTEAFF
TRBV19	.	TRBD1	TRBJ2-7	TGTGCCAGTAGTACTTACCGGGACAGGGCGAACGAGCAGTACTTC	CASSTYRDRANEQYF
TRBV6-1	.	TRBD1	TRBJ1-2	TGTGCCAGCAGCCGGACAGGGGCAGACTATGGCTACACCTTC	CASSRTGADYGYTF
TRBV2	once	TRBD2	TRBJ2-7	TGTGCCAGCACCTTGGACCTCAGCGGGAGCTCCTACGAGCAGTACTTC	CASTLDLSGSSYEQYF
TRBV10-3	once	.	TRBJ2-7	TGTGCCATCAGTGAAGGACAGCTTTACGAGCAGTACTTC	CAISEGQLYEQYF
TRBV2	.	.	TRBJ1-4	TGTGCCAGCAGACAAGTAGGGGTGCCTAATGAAAAACTGTTTTTT	CASRQVGVPNEKLFF
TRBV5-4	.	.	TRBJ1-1	TGTGCCAGCAGCGGCGACAGGTTCCTAAACACTGAAGCTTTCTTT	CASSGDRFLNTEAFF
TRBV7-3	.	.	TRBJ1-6	TGTGCCAGCAGCTTAACGACAGCCCGTAATTCACCCCTCCACTTT	CASSLTTARNSPLHF
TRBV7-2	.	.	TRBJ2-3	TGTGCCAGCAGCCGGGGGAATTCAGATACGCAGTATTTT	CASSRGNSDTQYF
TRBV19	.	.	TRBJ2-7	TGTGCCAGTCAACCCACTAGGGACTCCTACGAGCAGTACTTC	CASQPTRDSYEQYF
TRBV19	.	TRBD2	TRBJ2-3	TGTGCCAGTAGAAAGGGACTAGCGGGGGCCTCAAGCACAGATACGCAGTATTTT	CASRKGLAGASSTDTQYF
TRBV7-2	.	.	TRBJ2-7	TGTGCCAGCAGCTTAATCAGTCTGCATGCCTACGAGCAGTACTTC	CASSLISLHAYEQYF
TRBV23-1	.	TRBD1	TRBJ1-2	TGCGCCAGCAGTCAGCCAAACCCACAGACAGGGTCGATCTGTGGTGGCTACACCTTC	CASSQPNPQTGSICGGYTF
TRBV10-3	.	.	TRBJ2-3	TGTGCCATCAGTGAGAGGTGGGGGGGCGCAGATACGCAGTATTTT	CAISERWGGADTQYF
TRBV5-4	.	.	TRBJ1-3	TGTGCCAGCAGCTTGGGCAAGAGCTCTGGAAACACCATATATTTT	CASSLGKSSGNTIYF
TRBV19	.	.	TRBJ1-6	TGTGCCAGTAGCGAGACACTAGCGGCTTATAATTCACCCCTCCACTTT	CASSETLAAYNSPLHF